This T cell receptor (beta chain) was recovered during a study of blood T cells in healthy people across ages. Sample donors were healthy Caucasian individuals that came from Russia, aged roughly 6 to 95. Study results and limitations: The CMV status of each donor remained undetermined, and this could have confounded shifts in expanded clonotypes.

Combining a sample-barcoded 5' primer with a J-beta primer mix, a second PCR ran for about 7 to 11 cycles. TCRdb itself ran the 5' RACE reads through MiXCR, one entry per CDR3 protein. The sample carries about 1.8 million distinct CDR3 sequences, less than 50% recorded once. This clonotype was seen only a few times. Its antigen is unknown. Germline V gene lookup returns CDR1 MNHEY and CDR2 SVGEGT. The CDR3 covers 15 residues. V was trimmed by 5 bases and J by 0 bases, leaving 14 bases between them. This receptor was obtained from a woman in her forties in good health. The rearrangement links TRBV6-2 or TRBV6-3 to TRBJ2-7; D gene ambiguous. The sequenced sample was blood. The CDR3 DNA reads TGTGCCAGCAGTCTAGACGCCGTTACCTCCTACGAGCAGTACTTC. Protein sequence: CASSLDAVTSYEQYF.